The clone carrying this TCR beta chain came up a few times. This CDR3 comprises 12 residues. Trimming pared 10 bases from V and 0 bases from J, leaving 7 bases between. Germline CDR1 and CDR2: LNHNV and YYDKDF (reference sequence). The data derive from a study of cytomegalovirus exposure and HLA in healthy donors. Vbeta (60) and Jbeta (13) primers were used in the PCR. Generated by immunoSEQ multiplex PCR, the TCRdb table keeps only in-frame clones and is missing some. This table holds around 100,000 clones, less than 85% found once. This sequence was found in a man younger than 30 in good health and CMV-seronegative. The sequenced material came from PBMCs. The chain links TRBV15 to TRBJ1-5; no clear D. CDR3 amino acids: CAIGNSNQPQHF. CDR3 in DNA: TGTGCCATCGGGAATAGCAATCAGCCCCAGCATTTT.